The T cell receptor beta chain under discussion was sequenced for a study of T cells in Graves' hyperthyroidism and ophthalmopathy. This clonotype was seen repeatedly, ten times or more. The study based diagnoses on clinical symptoms, serum thyroxine and TRAb, thyroid ultrasound and orbital computed tomography. CDR3 length equals 18 residues. Germline CDR1 is SGHVS and CDR2 is FQNEAQ. J lost 7 bases, V lost 1 base, and 14 bases had no gene match. RNA transcripts yielded amplified TCR beta CDR3 regions. First-round RT-PCR with HTBI primers amplified the TCR CDR3 region. TCRdb fed the multiplex PCR reads into MiXCR, producing one record per CDR3 protein. The table has about 530,000 distinct CDR3 sequences, 15% to 20% seen once.

This chain joins TRBV7-8 and TRBJ1-4, with 8 bases identical to TRBD1. The sequencing sample was made of blood. The sequence was obtained from a woman younger than 35 with Graves' ophthalmopathy. The CDR3, as DNA: TGTGCCAGCAGCTTAGAAGGACAGGGAGGGGATATGGGTGAAAAACTGTTTTTT. This encodes CASSLEGQGGDMGEKLFF.